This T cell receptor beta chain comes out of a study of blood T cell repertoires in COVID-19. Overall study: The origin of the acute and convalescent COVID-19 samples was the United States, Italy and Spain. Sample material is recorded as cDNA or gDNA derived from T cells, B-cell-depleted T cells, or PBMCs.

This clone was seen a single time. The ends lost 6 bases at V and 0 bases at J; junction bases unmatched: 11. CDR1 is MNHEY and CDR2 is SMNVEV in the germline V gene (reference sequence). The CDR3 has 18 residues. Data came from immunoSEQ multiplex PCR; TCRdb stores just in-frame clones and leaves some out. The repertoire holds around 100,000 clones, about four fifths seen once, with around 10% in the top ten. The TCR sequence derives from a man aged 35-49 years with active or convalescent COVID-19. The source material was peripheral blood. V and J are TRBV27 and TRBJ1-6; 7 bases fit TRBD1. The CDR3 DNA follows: TGTGCCAGCAGCCAGGGACAGCAACTTAGCTCCTATAATTCACCCCTCCACTTT. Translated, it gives CASSQGQQLSSYNSPLHF.